The following is a T cell receptor beta chain sequence with its context. These data originate in a study of blood T cell repertoires in COVID-19. CDR3 length: 16 amino acids. Germline-derived CDR1 and CDR2 are SGDLS and YYNGEE. V lost 6 bases, J lost 2 bases, and 20 bases lay in between. Clones were read by immunoSEQ multiplex PCR, and TCRdb kept only the in-frame ones, dropping some. The sample carries about 150,000 clones, 83% recorded once. The chain carries TRBV9 and TRBJ1-2, with a tentative D call TRBD1 (5 bases). What was sequenced was peripheral blood. The TCR comes from a woman aged 80 or older with acute or convalescent COVID-19. The CDR3 region is CASKKSAGGPNYGYTF. Written as DNA, the CDR3 is TGTGCCAGCAAAAAGTCAGCCGGGGGTCCCAACTATGGCTACACCTTC.